One sample yielded the 21 T cell receptor beta chains listed below, sequenced in a study of blood T cell repertoires in COVID-19. Sequencing used immunoSEQ multiplex PCR; TCRdb keeps in-frame clones, though not all of them. The data contain some 250,000 clones, approximately 87% of them singletons. The sample consisted of peripheral blood. The receptors originated from a woman aged 30 to 39 with COVID-19, enrolled during active disease.

The CDR3 DNA follows: TGTGCCAGCAGCCTAGGCCCCTCCCCGACTAGATGGGAGTACGAGCAGTACTTC. This gives the protein CASSLGPSPTRWEYEQYF. The chain uses TRBV7-2 and TRBJ2-7; TRBD2 might be the D (6 bases). From germline, CDR1 is SGHTA and CDR2 FQGNSA. The CDR3 loop spans 18 amino acids. Trimming shortened V by 5 bases and J by 4 bases, and 27 bases separated the two germline ends.

This chain connects TRBV3-1 (or the pseudogene TRBV3-2) to TRBJ2-7; maybe TRBD2 (6 bases). With 11 bases removed from V and 7 bases from J, the gap between germline ends came to 15 bases. The CDR3 is made up of 11 amino acids. CDR1 and CDR2 from the germline V gene are LGHDT and YNNKEL (reference sequence). CDR3 nucleotide sequence: TGTGCCGTCGCGGGCGGAGGGGAGCAGTACTTC. This codes for CAVAGGGEQYF.

This clone was found once. The chain uses TRBV7-9 and TRBJ1-3; 7 bases align to TRBD1. The CDR3 runs to 15 residues. The J segment lost 3 bases and the V segment lost 7 bases, leaving 9 bases of the junction unmatched. The germline CDR1 and CDR2 sequences are SEHNR and FQNEAQ (reference sequence). The CDR3 sequence: CASTLLTGYGNTIYF. DNA of the CDR3: TGTGCCAGCACCCTACTGACAGGGTATGGAAACACCATATATTTT.

The chain couples TRBV11-2 to TRBJ2-7; the D gene is possibly TRBD2 (5 bases). V was shortened by 6 bases and J by 6 bases, with 15 bases between the two germline ends. Germline CDR1 is SGHAT and CDR2 is FQNNGV. This CDR3 comprises 13 residues. CDR3 loop: CASSSARRPEQYF. Written as DNA, the CDR3 is TGTGCCAGCAGTTCCGCAAGGAGGCCCGAGCAGTACTTC.

The chain couples TRBV2 to TRBJ1-4, with a tentative D call TRBD1 (6 bases). The CDR3 loop spans 15 amino acids. Germline V gene sequence: CDR1 SNHLY, CDR2 FYNNEI. The V gene lost 3 bases and the J gene lost 1 base, with 9 bases spanning the gap. DNA of the CDR3: TGTGCCAGCAGTGAGCAGGGGAGAACTAATGAAAAACTGTTTTTT. This sequence encodes CASSEQGRTNEKLFF.

The V and J genes are TRBV28 and TRBJ1-4, with a weak D call TRBD1 (5 bases). The CDR3 covers 15 residues. Trimming cost V 3 bases and J 0 bases, with 8 bases left between them. Germline CDR1 reads MDHEN; CDR2 reads SYDVKM. The CDR3 nucleotides read TGTGCCAGCAGTTTCACGACAGCAACTAATGAAAAACTGTTTTTT. Its translation is CASSFTTATNEKLFF.

The chain employs TRBV2 and TRBJ2-5; TRBD2 matches at 11 bases. V shed 8 bases and J 0 bases; nucleotides not matched to a gene: 2. Germline loops: CDR1 SNHLY, CDR2 FYNNEI. The CDR3 length is 14 residues. The CDR3 coding sequence is TGTGCCAGCGCTAGCGGGGGGTACCAAGAGACCCAGTACTTC. The encoded protein is CASASGGYQETQYF.

This rearrangement joins TRBV4-2 to TRBJ1-4; perhaps TRBD1 as D (6 bases). This CDR3 is built from 15 residues. Germline V gives CDR1 LGHNA, CDR2 YNFKEQ. Trimming stripped 5 bases from V and 2 bases from J, with 12 bases between. The DNA of the CDR3 is TGTGCCAGCAGCGGAGTCCAGGGGACTAATGAAAAACTGTTTTTT. It is translated as CASSGVQGTNEKLFF.

The chain is built from TRBV3-1 (or the pseudogene TRBV3-2) and TRBJ2-3; D call uncertain. Germline V lookup: CDR1 LGHDT, CDR2 YNNKEL (reference sequence). The CDR3 length is 14 residues. Trimming shortened V by 0 bases and J by 4 bases, and 8 bases separated the two germline ends. CDR3 coding DNA: TGTGCCAGCAGCCAAGATAACTTCCCAGATACGCAGTATTTT. Residues: CASSQDNFPDTQYF.

The V and J genes are TRBV28 and TRBJ1-1, with a tentative D call TRBD1 (6 bases). The CDR3 contains 13 residues. The germline V gene has CDR1 MDHEN and CDR2 SYDVKM. Trimming stripped 6 bases from V and 1 base from J, with 9 bases between. The CDR3 spells CASSGTWNTEAFF. The CDR3 bases are TGTGCCAGCAGCGGGACATGGAACACTGAAGCTTTCTTT.

The chain couples TRBV19 to TRBJ2-6; D might be TRBD1 (6 bases). The V end was cut by 5 bases, the J end by 11 bases, with 22 bases between. CDR1 and CDR2 from the germline V gene are LNHDA and SQIVND (reference sequence). The CDR3 has 16 amino acids. CDR3 bases: TGTGCCAGTAGTCCGAATCCCCTGGGACACGGACACGTCCTGACTTTC. It is translated as CASSPNPLGHGHVLTF. Filled out from reference TRBV19 and TRBJ2-6, the complete variable domain reads DGGITQSPKYLFRKEGQNVTLSCEQNLNHDAMYWYRQDPGQGLRLIYYSQIVNDFQKGDIAEGYSVSREKKESFPLTVTSAQKNPTAFYLCASSPNPLGHGHVLTFGAGSRLTVL.

J is TRBJ2-5 and V is TRBV7-7; D unclear. The V end was cut by 5 bases, the J end by 4 bases, with 11 bases between. Germline lookup yields CDR1 SSHAT and CDR2 FNYEAQ (reference sequence). The CDR3 length is 13 residues. The CDR3 region has the DNA TGTGCCAGCAGCCCCCAGCTAGGAGAGACCCAGTACTTC. Its translation: CASSPQLGETQYF.

The chain employs TRBV5-1 and TRBJ2-1; 9 nucleotides line up with TRBD1. The CDR3 is 16 residues long. CDR1 SGHRS and CDR2 YFSETQ come from the germline V gene. With 3 bases clipped from V and 6 bases from J, the junction kept 10 bases outside the gene matches. The CDR3, as DNA: TGCGCCAGCAGCTCCTTCGGGACAGGGAATAGCAATGAGCAGTTCTTC. Translated, it gives CASSSFGTGNSNEQFF. Supplemented by reference TRBV5-1 and TRBJ2-1, the full variable domain reads KAGVTQTPRYLIKTRGQQVTLSCSPISGHRSVSWYQQTPGQGLQFLFEYFSETQRNKGNFPGRFSGRQFSNSRSEMNVSTLELGDSALYLCASSSFGTGNSNEQFFGPGTRLTVL.

The chain has TRBV4-1 and TRBJ2-6; 7 nucleotides agree with TRBD1. Trimming removed 3 bases from V and 1 base from J; junction bases left unmatched: 6. CDR3 length: 17 amino acids. Germline V gene data show CDR1 as MGHRA and CDR2 as YSYEKL. The CDR3 region is CASSQANRGSGANVLTF. CDR3 sequence (DNA): TGCGCCAGCAGCCAGGCCAACAGGGGATCTGGGGCCAACGTCCTGACTTTC.

The chain employs TRBV18 and TRBJ2-5; no clear D. The V gene lost 0 bases and the J gene lost 1 base, with 6 bases spanning the gap. Germline CDR1 reads KGHSH; CDR2 reads LQKENI. The CDR3 is 14 amino acids. The CDR3 DNA sequence: TGTGCCAGCTCACCACCGCGATTCCAAGAGACCCAGTACTTC. Its translation is CASSPPRFQETQYF.

The gene calls are TRBV27 and TRBJ2-7, with a tentative D call TRBD2 (5 bases). CDR1 MNHEY and CDR2 SMNVEV come from the germline V gene (reference sequence). The CDR3 extends over 13 amino acids. Trimming took 3 bases from V and 2 from J, leaving 8 bases between them. For the CDR3, the DNA is TGTGCCAGCAGTTTGAGGGAGCCCTACGAGCAGTACTTC. Translating gives CASSLREPYEQYF.

The chain has TRBV18 and TRBJ2-1; 7 positions agree with TRBD1. The CDR3 runs to 16 residues. Germline CDR1 KGHSH, CDR2 LQKENI. J gave up 6 bases and V 3 bases, and 11 bases lay outside the gene matches. CDR3 in amino acids: CASSPNRDSRGNEQFF. The DNA for the CDR3 is TGTGCCAGCTCACCTAATCGGGACAGTAGGGGCAATGAGCAGTTCTTC.

DNA of the CDR3: TGTGCCAGCAGCTTAAAGCGGGGGTCATCCACCGGGGAGCTGTTTTTT. This translates into CASSLKRGSSTGELFF. This sequence joins TRBV7-2 and TRBJ2-2; 8 nucleotides line up with TRBD2. V lost 2 bases and J lost 4; bases outside the gene matches: 6. CDR3 length: 16 amino acids. Germline CDR1 SGHTA, CDR2 FQGNSA.

This chain links TRBV2 with TRBJ2-7, with 9 bases identical to TRBD1. Per germline, CDR1 SNHLY and CDR2 FYNNEI. There are 16 residues in the CDR3. The J segment lost 2 bases and the V segment lost 2 bases, leaving 7 bases of the junction unmatched. The CDR3 reads CASSEWDGTGPYEQYF. The CDR3 DNA is TGTGCCAGCAGTGAATGGGACGGGACAGGGCCCTACGAGCAGTACTTC.

This chain connects TRBV2 to TRBJ2-3; 9 bases align to TRBD2. The germline gives CDR1 SNHLY, CDR2 FYNNEI. The J segment lost 2 bases and the V segment lost 5 bases, leaving 2 bases of the junction unmatched. This CDR3 region has 14 residues. CDR3 in DNA: TGTGCCAGCAGTCTAGCGGGAATCACAGATACGCAGTATTTT. It yields the protein CASSLAGITDTQYF.

The V and J genes are TRBV24-1 and TRBJ1-4; D unresolved. This CDR3 contains 14 residues. Per germline, CDR1 KGHDR and CDR2 SFDVKD. Trimming removed 3 bases from V and 8 bases from J, with 12 bases in between. CDR3 region: CATSDPGEGEKLFF. Written as DNA, the CDR3 is TGTGCCACCAGTGATCCCGGGGAAGGGGAAAAACTGTTTTTT.